Reported below is one TCR beta chain. These data come from a study of blood T cell repertoires in COVID-19. Overall study context: Sites in the United States, Italy and Spain provided acute and convalescent COVID-19 samples. Sample material is recorded as cDNA or gDNA derived from T cells, B-cell-depleted T cells, or PBMCs.

Original methodology: Amplifying reference gene primers gave estimates of nucleated cell counts. Clones were read by immunoSEQ multiplex PCR, and TCRdb kept only the in-frame ones, dropping some. The DNA gave D and trimming, while V, J and clone size come from that table. The sample includes fewer than 150,000 clones, approximately 85% of them seen just once. This TCR came from a man aged 45-60 years with acute or convalescent COVID-19. The specimen was peripheral blood.

CDR3 amino acids: CASSQEGRGNSPLHF. The CDR3 DNA follows: TGTGCCAGCAGCCAAGAAGGCAGGGGGAATTCACCCCTCCACTTT. The rearrangement uses TRBV3-1 (or the pseudogene TRBV3-2) and TRBJ1-6, with 7 bases identical to TRBD1. Germline CDR1 is LGHDT and CDR2 is YNNKEL (reference sequence). V lost 0 bases to trimming and J lost 7 bases; unmatched junction nucleotides: 3. The CDR3 loop spans 15 amino acids.